The clone carrying this T cell receptor (beta chain) was observed a handful of times. Its antigen is unknown. The CDR3 covers 18 residues. The V gene lost 3 bases and the J gene lost 9 bases, with 24 bases spanning the gap. In TCRdb, the reads were re-called with MiXCR into one record per CDR3 protein. This sample has fewer than 900,000 distinct CDR3 sequences, with roughly 28% found just once. The data belong to a study of T cell repertoires in cytomegalovirus infection. V usage is TRBV12-3 or TRBV12-4 and J usage is TRBJ1-6; D perhaps matches TRBD1 (6 bases). Material: cultured CD8+ T cells from PBMCs, obtained from culture after CMV antigen stimulation. This receptor was taken from a human donor in good health (CMV status not recorded). Some clones in this sample may be carry-over from other donors' samples. In nucleotides, the CDR3 is TGTGCCAGCAGTTTTTGGCTGCCTTCAGGGGAAGGAAGTTCACCCCTCCACTTT. Protein product: CASSFWLPSGEGSSPLHF.